Given below is one T cell receptor (beta chain) in context. Its antigen is not known. The data derive from a study of neoadjuvant nivolumab and ipilimumab in lung cancer. Method: immunoSEQ multiplex PCR; TCRdb's copy keeps in-frame clones and lacks some. The top ten clones hold 2% to 2.5% of a sample with 25,000 to 35,000 clones, 92% of them seen once. This CDR3 has 15 amino acids. Germline assignment: CDR1 SGHNT and CDR2 YYREEE (reference sequence). Deletions cut 0 bases from V and 2 bases from J, with 12 bases between. Study findings and constraints: Resected tumors had greater TCR richness and clonality than uninvolved lung. From pretherapy to surgery, tumor richness and clonality rose with dual therapy.

The receptor was derived from an adult with non-small cell lung cancer. Source: peripheral blood, taken after neoadjuvant nivolumab, alone or with ipilimumab, at or shortly before surgery. The V gene is TRBV5-4, the J gene TRBJ2-7; D is perhaps TRBD2 (6 bases). This CDR3 is CASSLVGGTAYEQYF. CDR3 nucleotide sequence: TGTGCCAGCAGCTTGGTTGGCGGGACTGCCTACGAGCAGTACTTC.